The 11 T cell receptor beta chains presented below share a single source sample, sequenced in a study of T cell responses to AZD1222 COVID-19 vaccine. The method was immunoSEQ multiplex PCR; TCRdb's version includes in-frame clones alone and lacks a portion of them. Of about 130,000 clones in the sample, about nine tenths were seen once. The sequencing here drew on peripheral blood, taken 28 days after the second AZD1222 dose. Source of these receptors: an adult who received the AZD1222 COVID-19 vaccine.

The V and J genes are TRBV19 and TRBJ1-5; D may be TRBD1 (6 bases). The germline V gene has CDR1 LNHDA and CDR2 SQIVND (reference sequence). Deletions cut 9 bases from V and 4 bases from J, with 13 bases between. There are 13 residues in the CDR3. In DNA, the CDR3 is TGTGCCAGCGCAGGGGAGGGGAATCAGCCCCAGCATTTT. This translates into CASAGEGNQPQHF.

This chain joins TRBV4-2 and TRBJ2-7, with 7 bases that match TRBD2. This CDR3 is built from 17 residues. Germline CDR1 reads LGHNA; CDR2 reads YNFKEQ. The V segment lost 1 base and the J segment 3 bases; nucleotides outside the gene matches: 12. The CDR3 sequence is CASSQGGGDAGFYEQYF. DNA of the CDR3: TGTGCCAGCAGCCAAGGGGGAGGGGATGCCGGGTTCTACGAGCAGTACTTC.

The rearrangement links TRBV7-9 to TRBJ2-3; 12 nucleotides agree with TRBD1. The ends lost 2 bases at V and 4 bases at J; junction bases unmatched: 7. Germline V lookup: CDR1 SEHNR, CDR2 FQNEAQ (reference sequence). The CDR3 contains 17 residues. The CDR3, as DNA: TGTGCCAGCAGCTTAATCCCAGGGACAGGGGGCTCAGATACGCAGTATTTT. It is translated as CASSLIPGTGGSDTQYF.

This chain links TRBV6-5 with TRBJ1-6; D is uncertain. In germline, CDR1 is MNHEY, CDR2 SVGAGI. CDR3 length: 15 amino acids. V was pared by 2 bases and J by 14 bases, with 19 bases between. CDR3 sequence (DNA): TGTGCCAGCAGTTACCAGAAGGTCGCAGGTCTTTCCCTCCACTTT. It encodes CASSYQKVAGLSLHF.

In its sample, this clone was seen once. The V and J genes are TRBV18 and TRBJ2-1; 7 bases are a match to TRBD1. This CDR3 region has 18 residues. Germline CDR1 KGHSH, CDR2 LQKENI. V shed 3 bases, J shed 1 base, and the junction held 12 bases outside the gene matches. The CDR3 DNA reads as TGTGCCAGCTCACCTCTATTAGGGACAGCAGGTTCCTACAATGAGCAGTTCTTC. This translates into CASSPLLGTAGSYNEQFF.

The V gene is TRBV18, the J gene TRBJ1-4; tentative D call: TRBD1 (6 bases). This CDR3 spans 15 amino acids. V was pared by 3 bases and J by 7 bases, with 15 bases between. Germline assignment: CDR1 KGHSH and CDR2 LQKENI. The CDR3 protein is CASSPNRVEGEKLFF. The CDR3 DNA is TGTGCCAGCTCACCGAACAGGGTGGAGGGTGAAAAACTGTTTTTT.

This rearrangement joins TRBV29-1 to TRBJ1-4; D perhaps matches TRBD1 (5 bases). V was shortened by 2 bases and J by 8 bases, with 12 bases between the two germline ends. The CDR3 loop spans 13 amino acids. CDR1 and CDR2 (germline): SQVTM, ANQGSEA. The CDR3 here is CSVEQGPGEKLFF. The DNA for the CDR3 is TGCAGCGTTGAACAGGGACCGGGCGAAAAACTGTTTTTT. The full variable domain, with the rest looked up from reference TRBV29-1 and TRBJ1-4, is SAVISQKPSRDICQRGTSLTIQCQVDSQVTMMFWYRQQPGQSLTLIATANQGSEATYESGFVIDKFPISRPNLTFSTLTVSNMSPEDSSIYLCSVEQGPGEKLFFGSGTQLSVL.

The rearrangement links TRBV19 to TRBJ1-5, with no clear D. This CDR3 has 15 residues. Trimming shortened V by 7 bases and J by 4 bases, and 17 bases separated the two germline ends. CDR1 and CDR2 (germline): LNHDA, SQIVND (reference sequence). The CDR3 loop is CASNLRGAGNQPQHF. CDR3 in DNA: TGTGCCAGTAATCTCCGCGGTGCGGGTAATCAGCCCCAGCATTTT.

DNA of the CDR3: TGTGCCAGCAGCCAGAAAGGGACAGCTTACAATGAGCAGTTCTTC. Translating gives CASSQKGTAYNEQFF. The chain joins TRBV6-5 to TRBJ2-1; 7 bases map to TRBD1. Germline trimming cut 6 bases from V and 4 bases from J; bases unmatched to any gene: 9. This CDR3 has 15 amino acids. Germline assignment: CDR1 MNHEY and CDR2 SVGAGI.

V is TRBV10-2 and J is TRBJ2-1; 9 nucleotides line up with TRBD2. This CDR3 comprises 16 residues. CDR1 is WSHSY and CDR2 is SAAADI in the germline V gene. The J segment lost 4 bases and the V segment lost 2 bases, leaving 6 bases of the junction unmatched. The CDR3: CASSEKVAGVYNEQFF. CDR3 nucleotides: TGCGCCAGCAGTGAGAAGGTAGCGGGGGTATACAATGAGCAGTTCTTC.

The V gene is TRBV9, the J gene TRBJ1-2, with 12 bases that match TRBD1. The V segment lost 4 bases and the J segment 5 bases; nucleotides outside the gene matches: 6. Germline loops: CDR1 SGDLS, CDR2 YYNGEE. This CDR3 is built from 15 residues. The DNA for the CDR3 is TGTGCCAGCAGCCCCGGGACAGGGGGCGGGTATGGCTACACCTTC. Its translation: CASSPGTGGGYGYTF.